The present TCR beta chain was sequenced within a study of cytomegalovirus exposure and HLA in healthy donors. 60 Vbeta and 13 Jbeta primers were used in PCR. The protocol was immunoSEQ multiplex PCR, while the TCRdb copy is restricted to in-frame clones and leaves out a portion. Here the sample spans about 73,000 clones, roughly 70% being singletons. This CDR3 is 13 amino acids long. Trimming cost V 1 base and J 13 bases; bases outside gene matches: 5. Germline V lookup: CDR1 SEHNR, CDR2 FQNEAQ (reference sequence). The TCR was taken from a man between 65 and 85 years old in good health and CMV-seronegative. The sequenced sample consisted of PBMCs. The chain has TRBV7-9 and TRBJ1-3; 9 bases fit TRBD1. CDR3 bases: TGTGCCAGCAGCTTAGGGACAGGGGACAGGATATATTTT. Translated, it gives CASSLGTGDRIYF.